The entry below describes one T cell receptor beta chain. The CDR3 totals 14 residues. The germline CDR1 and CDR2 sequences are MGHRA and YSYEKL. With 1 base removed from V and 0 bases from J, the gap between germline ends came to 6 bases. This entry belongs to a study of blood T cell repertoires in COVID-19. For the study at large: COVID-19 samples from acute and convalescent phases originated in the United States, Italy and Spain.

Original processing methods: Scientists estimated how many nucleated cells there were by amplifying reference gene primers. Profiling relied on immunoSEQ multiplex PCR, and the TCRdb table lists in-frame clones only, not all of them. The DNA gave D and trimming, while V, J and clone size come from that table. The sample holds around 700,000 clones, about nine tenths seen once. Specimen: peripheral blood. The V gene is TRBV4-1, the J gene TRBJ1-2; D remains ambiguous. The clonotype originates from a woman aged 18-30 years with acute or convalescent COVID-19. The chain's CDR3 is CASSQGDSNYGYTF. The CDR3 DNA reads as TGCGCCAGCAGCCAAGGCGATTCTAACTATGGCTACACCTTC.